This TCR beta chain was obtained from a study of chemoradiotherapy in HPV16-positive cancers. The ends were cut back, 0 bases at V and 5 bases at J, with 13 bases in the middle. This CDR3 has 15 residues. The V gene's germline CDR1 is KGHSH and CDR2 LQKENI. TCRdb's copy holds only in-frame clones and misses some; the assay was immunoSEQ multiplex PCR. The sample has a few thousand clones, 60% to 85% seen once. This clone was seen once. Sampling took place from a patient who underwent chemoradiotherapy. This TCR was sampled from a human donor with HPV-associated anogenital cancer. V and J are TRBV18 and TRBJ2-5; tentatively, D is TRBD2 (5 bases). CDR3 nucleotide sequence: TGTGCCAGCTCACCACCGTCACTAGTTATGGAGACCCAGTACTTC. Translated, it gives CASSPPSLVMETQYF. The whole variable domain, filled in from reference TRBV18 and TRBJ2-5, reads NAGVMQNPRHLVRRRGQEARLRCSPMKGHSHVYWYRQLPEEGLKFMVYLQKENIIDESGMPKERFSAEFPKEGPSILRIQQVVRGDSAAYFCASSPPSLVMETQYFGPGTRLLVL.